A single sample is the source of the 31 T cell receptor beta chains below, sequenced in a study of human T cells and chemical hapten exposure. The time point was: pre-sensitization, week 0. Noted treatment: therapeutic diphenylcyclopropenone sensitization with weekly scalp DPC. MiXCR, applied by TCRdb to the RACE reads, yields one record per CDR3 protein. This sample has approximately 370,000 distinct CDR3 sequences; around 5.5% occur once, and the top ten carry under 9.5%. Specimen: whole blood, collected in connection with sensitization to the hapten diphenylcyclopropenone (DPC). These TCRs come from a woman aged 18-29 years with alopecia areata. Some clones in this sample may be carry-over from other donors' samples.

This clonotype was seen repeatedly, ten times or more. The chain combines TRBV20-1 with TRBJ1-1, with D perhaps matching TRBD1 (6 bases). V lost 2 bases and J 0 bases, leaving 10 bases between the germline ends. The germline gives CDR1 DFQATT, CDR2 SNEGSKA (reference sequence). There are 14 residues in the CDR3. CDR3 DNA: TGCAGTGCTAGAATCGGACAGCTGAACACTGAAGCTTTCTTT. Residues: CSARIGQLNTEAFF.

In this sample, this clonotype turned up a few times. CDR3 residues: CASSYSWGSNQPQHF. The CDR3 nucleotides read TGTGCCAGCAGTTACTCGTGGGGTAGCAATCAGCCCCAGCATTTT. The rearrangement links TRBV6-5 to TRBJ1-5, with D unclear. CDR3 length: 15 residues. Trimming removed 0 bases at V and 0 bases at J, with 6 bases between. In germline, CDR1 is MNHEY, CDR2 SVGAGI.

This clonotype was counted between two and nine times. The rearrangement uses TRBV4-2 and TRBJ1-1; D is uncertain. The CDR3 consists of 15 residues. Trimming stripped 0 bases from V and 7 bases from J, with 15 bases between. Germline V CDR1 and CDR2: LGHNA, YNFKEQ. The CDR3 is CASSQEHVLFGEAFF. DNA for the CDR3: TGTGCCAGCAGCCAAGAACACGTTTTGTTCGGTGAAGCTTTCTTT.

This clonotype was counted a few times. This CDR3 fails to terminate in the conserved phenylalanine or tryptophan, so it likely reflects a read error. The DNA is left out, because the CDR3 cannot be placed on it with certainty; the CDR3 is given as TCRdb lists it. The J gene is TRBJ2-7, the V gene TRBV10-3. CDR1 is ENHRY, CDR2 SYGVKD, per germline. Counting both end residues, the CDR3 totals 8 amino acids. CDR3 protein: CAIGHSTG.

In its sample, this clonotype was seen a few times. The rearrangement joins TRBV9 to TRBJ1-2, with 7 positions matching TRBD1. This CDR3 contains 16 residues. From germline, CDR1 is SGDLS and CDR2 YYNGEE. Trimming removed 3 bases from V and 5 bases from J; junction bases left unmatched: 13. The CDR3 DNA follows: TGTGCCAGCAGCGCAGTAGGGGCAGGGGGAGTTTATGGCTACACCTTC. Its translation is CASSAVGAGGVYGYTF.

The sample holds a few counts of this clonotype. The chain employs TRBV4-1 and TRBJ1-2, with 10 positions matching TRBD1. The germline V gene has CDR1 MGHRA and CDR2 YSYEKL. The ends lost 3 bases at V and 4 bases at J; junction bases unmatched: 5. The CDR3 is 15 residues long. The CDR3 nucleotides read TGCGCCAGCAGCCAGACAGGGGGCATTGGCTATGGCTACACCTTC. This encodes CASSQTGGIGYGYTF.

This clonotype has at least ten counts. The chain couples TRBV6-5 to TRBJ1-5, with 10 bases aligning to TRBD1. After removal of 6 bases from V and 2 bases from J, the junction contained 4 bases not matched to a gene. Germline V CDR1 and CDR2: MNHEY, SVGAGI. This CDR3 is built from 15 residues. This CDR3 is CASSTTGGGNQPQHF. The CDR3 DNA reads TGTGCCAGCAGCACGACAGGGGGCGGCAATCAGCCCCAGCATTTT.

This clonotype was observed a handful of times. The J gene is TRBJ1-1, the V gene TRBV15; possible D gene TRBD1, 5 bases. Trimming shortened V by 1 base and J by 0 bases, and 9 bases separated the two germline ends. This CDR3 spans 15 amino acids. Germline lookup yields CDR1 LNHNV and CDR2 YYDKDF (reference sequence). The CDR3 sequence: CATSRGAGMNTEAFF. Written as DNA, the CDR3 is TGTGCCACCAGCAGAGGGGCAGGGATGAACACTGAAGCTTTCTTT.

This clonotype has more than one count but fewer than ten. The V gene is TRBV18, the J gene TRBJ2-7; D is uncertain. Looked up from germline, CDR1 is KGHSH and CDR2 is LQKENI. V lost 3 bases and J 2 bases, leaving 8 bases between the germline ends. This CDR3 is 13 amino acids long. CDR3 region: CASSPPIPYEQYF. The CDR3 DNA follows: TGTGCCAGCTCACCTCCTATCCCCTACGAGCAGTACTTC.

This clonotype was seen ten or more times. The gene calls are TRBV20-1 and TRBJ1-6; D perhaps matches TRBD1 (5 bases). V dropped 6 bases and J dropped 7 bases, with 13 bases sitting between them. Looked up from germline, CDR1 is DFQATT and CDR2 is SNEGSKA (reference sequence). The CDR3 runs to 13 residues. CDR3 loop: CSATGGENSPLHF. Written as DNA, the CDR3 is TGCAGTGCCACCGGGGGGGAAAATTCACCCCTCCACTTT.

This clonotype was observed a handful of times. This chain connects TRBV7-3 to TRBJ2-2; 7 positions agree with TRBD2. Germline lookup yields CDR1 SGHTA and CDR2 FQGTGA. The CDR3 sequence is 15 residues long. Trimming removed 3 bases from V and 4 bases from J; junction bases left unmatched: 5. The CDR3 bases are TGTGCCAGCAGCTTGGCGGGGGTCGGCACCGGGGAGCTGTTTTTT. Amino acids: CASSLAGVGTGELFF.

Many counts were recorded for this clonotype. This chain links TRBV6-6 with TRBJ1-5, with D possibly being TRBD1 (5 bases). Germline V gene data show CDR1 as MNHNY and CDR2 as SVGAGI (reference sequence). The germline V and J ends were trimmed by 8 bases and 2 bases, with 16 bases remaining between them. The CDR3 extends over 15 amino acids. CDR3: CASSLGDSRNQPQHF. CDR3 nucleotide sequence: TGTGCCAGCTCATTAGGGGATAGTCGCAATCAGCCCCAGCATTTT.

This clonotype showed up many times. The chain couples TRBV6-1 to TRBJ1-5, with TRBD1 identical over 7 bases. The junction had 17 bases not matched to a gene; V was cut back by 5 bases and J by 1 base. Germline V gives CDR1 MNHNS, CDR2 SASEGT. The CDR3 loop spans 19 amino acids. The chain's CDR3 is CASSNRDGTGVRSNQPQHF. In nucleotides, the CDR3 is TGTGCCAGCAGTAACCGTGATGGAACAGGGGTGAGGAGCAATCAGCCCCAGCATTTT.

The chain is built from TRBV10-3 and TRBJ2-7; TRBD2 is a possible D gene (6 bases). This CDR3 spans 13 amino acids. V lost 9 bases and J 8 bases, leaving 20 bases between the germline ends. The V gene's germline CDR1 is ENHRY and CDR2 SYGVKD. This chain's CDR3 is CAIRGTIALKQYF. The CDR3 DNA follows: TGTGCCATTCGCGGGACCATCGCTTTAAAGCAGTACTTC.

This clonotype showed up just a few times. This sequence joins TRBV4-2 and TRBJ2-3; 7 positions match TRBD1. This CDR3 has 18 amino acids. Trimming took 0 bases from V and 4 from J; bases not matched to a gene: 13. Germline assignment: CDR1 LGHNA and CDR2 YNFKEQ. The CDR3 region is CASSQETPVPGGADTQYF. CDR3 nucleotides: TGTGCCAGCAGCCAAGAAACCCCAGTGCCAGGGGGTGCAGATACGCAGTATTTT.

This clonotype was seen ten or more times. V and J are TRBV20-1 and TRBJ1-6; 8 nucleotides align to TRBD1. Germline trimming cut 5 bases from V and 10 bases from J; bases unmatched to any gene: 7. CDR3 length: 13 amino acids. Germline V gives CDR1 DFQATT, CDR2 SNEGSKA (reference sequence). CDR3 residues: CSAADRVGSPLHF. CDR3 bases: TGCAGTGCTGCGGACAGGGTTGGATCACCCCTCCACTTT.

This clonotype was recorded many times. The chain employs TRBV16 and TRBJ1-4; 8 bases align to TRBD1. The CDR3 runs to 14 residues. Looked up from germline, CDR1 is KGHSY and CDR2 is FQNENV. The V gene end was trimmed by 2 bases and the J gene end by 5 bases; junction bases not matched to a gene: 1. CDR3 DNA sequence: TGTGCCAGCAGCCAACGGACAGGGAATGAAAAACTGTTTTTT. The encoded protein is CASSQRTGNEKLFF.

This clonotype was seen a handful of times. The chain employs TRBV7-8 and TRBJ1-1, with D unresolved. The V and J ends lost 0 bases and 4 bases respectively, with 9 bases between them. CDR1 and CDR2 from the germline V gene are SGHVS and FQNEAQ. The CDR3 is 14 residues long. Here the CDR3 DNA reads TGTGCCAGCAGCTTAGCGGGGTCAGCCACTGAAGCTTTCTTT. As protein: CASSLAGSATEAFF.

This clonotype has a count of ten or more. The gene calls are TRBV7-9 and TRBJ1-2, with D tentatively TRBD1 (5 bases). Germline CDR1 SEHNR, CDR2 FQNEAQ (reference sequence). V was shortened by 4 bases and J by 1 base, with 16 bases between the two germline ends. The length of the CDR3 is 16 residues. CDR3 loop: CASSSSQGVLNYGYTF. For the CDR3, the DNA is TGTGCCAGCAGCTCCTCCCAGGGCGTACTTAACTATGGCTACACCTTC. The full variable domain, completed using reference TRBV7-9 and TRBJ1-2, is DTGVSQNPRHKITKRGQNVTFRCDPISEHNRLYWYRQTLGQGPEFLTYFQNEAQLEKSRLLSDRFSAERPKGSFSTLEIQRTEQGDSAMYLCASSSSQGVLNYGYTFGSGTRLTVV.

This clonotype was seen more than once but under ten times. The chain employs TRBV6-6 and TRBJ1-6; the D is unclear. Germline CDR1 MNHNY, CDR2 SVGAGI (reference sequence). V gave up 0 bases and J gave up 9 bases, with 12 bases separating them. This CDR3 contains 15 residues. CDR3 residues: CASSYSPGSGSPLHF. The CDR3 coding sequence is TGTGCCAGCAGTTACTCCCCGGGGTCGGGTTCACCCCTCCACTTT.

This clonotype has a count of ten or more. The chain has TRBV5-1 and TRBJ1-1; the match to TRBD1 covers 7 bases. Trimming removed 0 bases from V and 7 bases from J; junction bases left unmatched: 12. There are 16 residues in the CDR3. Germline V gives CDR1 SGHRS, CDR2 YFSETQ. The CDR3 DNA sequence: TGCGCCAGCAGCTTGGGCACCCTTACCGGACAGGTTGAAGCTTTCTTT. Amino acids: CASSLGTLTGQVEAFF.

This clonotype was detected a few times. This sequence joins TRBV10-3 and TRBJ1-3; 8 nucleotides line up with TRBD1. The V and J ends lost 2 bases and 4 bases, in that order; junction bases with no gene match: 4. The CDR3 totals 15 residues. Looked up from germline, CDR1 is ENHRY and CDR2 is SYGVKD. This chain's CDR3 is CAISEPTGVGNTIYF. As DNA, the CDR3 is TGTGCCATCAGTGAGCCGACAGGGGTAGGAAACACCATATATTTT.

This clonotype has more than one count but fewer than ten. The rearrangement uses TRBV3-1 and TRBJ2-2; 9 bases fit TRBD2. Germline V gene lookup returns CDR1 LGHDT and CDR2 YNNKEL (reference sequence). Trimming cost V 0 bases and J 13 bases; bases outside gene matches: 9. CDR3 length equals 15 residues. The CDR3 DNA sequence: TGTGCCAGCAGCCAAGATGTGGCGGGGGGGCACGGGCTGTTTTTT. Translating it yields CASSQDVAGGHGLFF.

V and J are TRBV5-1 and TRBJ1-5; TRBD1 agrees at 7 bases. The ends lost 2 bases at V and 5 bases at J; junction bases unmatched: 7. The germline V gene has CDR1 SGHRS and CDR2 YFSETQ. There are 15 residues in the CDR3. The DNA for the CDR3 is TGCGCCAGCAGCTTTGGGACAGCCCGGGATCAGCCCCAGCATTTT. Its protein product is CASSFGTARDQPQHF. The full variable domain, its missing parts supplied by reference TRBV5-1 and TRBJ1-5, is KAGVTQTPRYLIKTRGQQVTLSCSPISGHRSVSWYQQTPGQGLQFLFEYFSETQRNKGNFPGRFSGRQFSNSRSEMNVSTLELGDSALYLCASSFGTARDQPQHFGDGTRLSIL.

This clonotype has only a few counts. The chain links TRBV18 to TRBJ1-3, with D uncertain. CDR1 is KGHSH, CDR2 LQKENI, per germline. With 1 base removed from V and 0 bases from J, the gap between germline ends came to 10 bases. The CDR3 totals 16 residues. The CDR3 region is CASSPRSSSSGNTIYF. The CDR3 nucleotides read TGTGCCAGCTCACCACGGTCATCAAGCTCTGGAAACACCATATATTTT.

This clonotype was observed many times. The chain uses TRBV2 and TRBJ2-5; no reliable D call. The CDR3 is 11 amino acids. V lost 7 bases to trimming and J lost 13 bases, with 16 bases between them. Germline CDR1 and CDR2: SNHLY and FYNNEI. CDR3 residues: CASKEIGIGYF. The CDR3 DNA sequence: TGTGCCAGCAAGGAAATCGGTATTGGGTACTTC.

This rearrangement joins TRBV6-5 to TRBJ2-3; no clear D gene. CDR1 and CDR2 from the germline V gene are MNHEY and SVGAGI. V lost 6 bases and J 4 bases, leaving 20 bases between the germline ends. The CDR3 loop spans 16 amino acids. CDR3 coding DNA: TGTGCCAGCAGCCCAAGCTTACTTGCTGGGGCAGATACGCAGTATTTT. Protein sequence: CASSPSLLAGADTQYF.

In its sample, this clonotype was seen a few times. This sequence joins TRBV10-3 and TRBJ2-3, with D unclear. Trimming took 7 bases from V and 2 from J, leaving 4 bases between them. Germline CDR1 ENHRY, CDR2 SYGVKD. The CDR3 length is 11 residues. CDR3 DNA sequence: TGTGCCATCACTAACACAGATACGCAGTATTTT. It codes for CAITNTDTQYF.

This clonotype appeared a few times. The V gene is TRBV11-2, the J gene TRBJ2-4; D might be TRBD1 or TRBD2, each matching 6 bases. V lost 2 bases to trimming and J lost 3 bases, with 14 bases between them. The CDR3 is 16 residues long. Looked up from germline, CDR1 is SGHAT and CDR2 is FQNNGV. CDR3 residues: CASSLKGRGGKNIQYF. In DNA, the CDR3 is TGTGCCAGCAGCTTAAAGGGCAGGGGAGGCAAAAACATTCAGTACTTC.

The chain joins TRBV3-1 to TRBJ1-1, with D perhaps matching TRBD1 (5 bases). CDR1 is LGHDT, CDR2 YNNKEL, per germline (reference sequence). The CDR3 totals 13 residues. V was pared by 8 bases and J by 1 base, with 11 bases between. The CDR3 coding sequence is TGTGCCAGCGGCAGGGATTGGAACACTGAAGCTTTCTTT. Translated, it gives CASGRDWNTEAFF.

The gene calls are TRBV6-4 and TRBJ2-3; TRBD1 matches 10 bases. This CDR3 is 15 amino acids long. After removal of 3 bases from V and 7 bases from J, the junction contained 7 bases not matched to a gene. CDR1 and CDR2 from the germline V gene are MRHNA and SNTAGT. The CDR3 region is CASSEPGQGSNTQYF. The CDR3 DNA is TGTGCCAGCAGTGAACCGGGACAGGGGTCGAATACGCAGTATTTT.